The rows below give T cell receptor beta chains drawn from one sample of a study of T cells in Graves' hyperthyroidism and ophthalmopathy. TCRdb reprocessed the multiplex PCR reads via MiXCR and lists one record per CDR3 protein. The sample has about 560,000 distinct CDR3 sequences, 12% to 15% seen once; the top ten hold approximately 15%. The material sequenced was blood. These receptors all come from a woman in her forties with Graves' hyperthyroidism. Each CDR3 is given with its conserved first and last residue. The D gene is left open where the match is weak. Rows may omit the clone size; those that give it use once, few, many or a size class.

v_gene: TRBV28; j_gene: TRBJ1-2; d_gene: TRBD1; abundance: many; CDR3aa: CASSRGTGYSGYTF; CDR3nt: TGTGCCAGCAGCCGCGGGACAGGTTATAGTGGCTACACCTTC
v_gene: TRBV12-3/TRBV12-4; j_gene: TRBJ2-7; d_gene: TRBD1; abundance: many; CDR3aa: CASRRGQGGSYEQYF; CDR3nt: TGTGCCAGCAGACGTGGACAGGGTGGTTCCTACGAGCAGTACTTC
v_gene: TRBV7-6; j_gene: TRBJ1-2; d_gene: .; abundance: .; CDR3aa: CASSLEGNSGYTF; CDR3nt: TGTGCCAGCAGCTTAGAGGGGAACAGTGGCTACACCTTC
v_gene: TRBV18; j_gene: TRBJ1-1; d_gene: .; abundance: many; CDR3aa: CASSPGVRTDTEAFF; CDR3nt: TGTGCCAGCTCACCAGGGGTCAGGACAGACACTGAAGCTTTCTTT
v_gene: TRBV6-4; j_gene: TRBJ2-7; d_gene: TRBD1; abundance: few; CDR3aa: CASHRTGAIHEQYF; CDR3nt: TGTGCCAGCCATCGGACAGGGGCGATTCACGAGCAGTACTTC
v_gene: TRBV12-3/TRBV12-4; j_gene: TRBJ1-5; d_gene: .; abundance: .; CDR3aa: CASSLQGRPDQPQHF; CDR3nt: TGTGCCAGCAGTTTACAGGGCAGACCAGACCAGCCCCAGCATTTT
v_gene: TRBV5-4; j_gene: TRBJ2-7; d_gene: .; abundance: many; CDR3aa: CASSSPPDSYEQYF; CDR3nt: TGTGCCAGCAGCTCACCGCCCGATTCCTACGAGCAGTACTTC
v_gene: TRBV6-1; j_gene: TRBJ2-1; d_gene: .; abundance: .; CDR3aa: CASASASDEQFF; CDR3nt: TGTGCCAGCGCCTCCGCGTCCGATGAGCAGTTCTTC
v_gene: TRBV30; j_gene: TRBJ2-5; d_gene: TRBD1; abundance: many; CDR3aa: CAWSAQGAGETQYF; CDR3nt: TGTGCCTGGAGTGCACAGGGGGCGGGGGAGACCCAGTACTTC
v_gene: TRBV3-1; j_gene: TRBJ1-3; d_gene: .; abundance: many; CDR3aa: CASSQSYSGNTIYF; CDR3nt: TGTGCCAGCAGCCAAAGTTACTCTGGAAACACCATATATTTT